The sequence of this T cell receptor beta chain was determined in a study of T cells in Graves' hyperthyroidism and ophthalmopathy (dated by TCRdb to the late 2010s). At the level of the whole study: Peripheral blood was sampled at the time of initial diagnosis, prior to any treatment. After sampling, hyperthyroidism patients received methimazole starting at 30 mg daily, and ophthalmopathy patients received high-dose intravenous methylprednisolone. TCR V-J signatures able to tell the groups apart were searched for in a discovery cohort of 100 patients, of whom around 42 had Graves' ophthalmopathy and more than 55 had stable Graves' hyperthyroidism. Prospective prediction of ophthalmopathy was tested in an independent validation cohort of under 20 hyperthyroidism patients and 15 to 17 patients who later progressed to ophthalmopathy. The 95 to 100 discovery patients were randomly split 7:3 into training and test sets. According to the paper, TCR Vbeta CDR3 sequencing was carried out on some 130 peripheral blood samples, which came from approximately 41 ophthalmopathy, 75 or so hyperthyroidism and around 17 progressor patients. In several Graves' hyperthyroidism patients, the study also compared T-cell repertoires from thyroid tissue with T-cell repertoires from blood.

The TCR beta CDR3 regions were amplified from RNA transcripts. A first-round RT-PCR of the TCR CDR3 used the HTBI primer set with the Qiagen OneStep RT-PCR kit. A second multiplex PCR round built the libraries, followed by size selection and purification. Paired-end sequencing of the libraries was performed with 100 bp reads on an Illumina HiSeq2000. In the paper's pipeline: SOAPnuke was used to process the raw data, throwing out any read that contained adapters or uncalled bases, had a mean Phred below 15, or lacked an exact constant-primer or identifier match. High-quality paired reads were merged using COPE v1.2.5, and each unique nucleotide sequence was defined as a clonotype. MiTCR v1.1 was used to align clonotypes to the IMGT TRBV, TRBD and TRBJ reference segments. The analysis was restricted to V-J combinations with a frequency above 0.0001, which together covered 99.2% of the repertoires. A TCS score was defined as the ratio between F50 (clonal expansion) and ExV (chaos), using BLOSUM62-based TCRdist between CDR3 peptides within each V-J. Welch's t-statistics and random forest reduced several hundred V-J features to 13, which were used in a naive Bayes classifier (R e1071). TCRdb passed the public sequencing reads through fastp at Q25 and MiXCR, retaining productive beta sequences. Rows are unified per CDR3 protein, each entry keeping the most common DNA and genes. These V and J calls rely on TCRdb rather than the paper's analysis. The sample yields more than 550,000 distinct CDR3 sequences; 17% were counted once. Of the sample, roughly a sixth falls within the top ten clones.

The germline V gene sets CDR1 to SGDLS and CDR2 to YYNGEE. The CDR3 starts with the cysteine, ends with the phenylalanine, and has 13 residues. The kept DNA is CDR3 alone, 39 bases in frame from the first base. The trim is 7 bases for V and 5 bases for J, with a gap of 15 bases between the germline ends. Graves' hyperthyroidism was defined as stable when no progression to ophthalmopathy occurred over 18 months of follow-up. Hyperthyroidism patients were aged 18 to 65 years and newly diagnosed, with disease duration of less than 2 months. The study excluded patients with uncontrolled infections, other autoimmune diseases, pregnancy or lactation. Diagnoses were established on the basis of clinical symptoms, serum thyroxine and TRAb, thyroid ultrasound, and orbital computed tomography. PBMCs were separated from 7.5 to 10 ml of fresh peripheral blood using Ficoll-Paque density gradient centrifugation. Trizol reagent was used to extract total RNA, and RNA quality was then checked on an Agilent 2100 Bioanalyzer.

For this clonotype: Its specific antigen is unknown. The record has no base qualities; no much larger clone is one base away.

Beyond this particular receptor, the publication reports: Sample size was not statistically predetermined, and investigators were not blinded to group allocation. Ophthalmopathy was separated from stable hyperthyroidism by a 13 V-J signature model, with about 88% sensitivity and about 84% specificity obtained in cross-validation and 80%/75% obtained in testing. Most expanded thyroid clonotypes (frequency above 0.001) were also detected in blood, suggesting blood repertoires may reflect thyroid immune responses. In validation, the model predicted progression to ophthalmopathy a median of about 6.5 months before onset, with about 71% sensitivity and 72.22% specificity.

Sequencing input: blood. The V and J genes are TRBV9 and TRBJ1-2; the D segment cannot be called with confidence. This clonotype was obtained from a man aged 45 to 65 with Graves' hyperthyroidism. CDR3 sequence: CASHGGEVYGYTF. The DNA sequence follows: TGTGCCAGCCACGGTGGGGAAGTATATGGCTACACCTTC.